These T cell receptor beta chains were read from a single sample in a study of blood T cell repertoires in COVID-19. The method was immunoSEQ multiplex PCR; TCRdb's version includes in-frame clones alone and lacks a portion of them. The sample includes some 200,000 clones, around nine tenths of them seen just once. The sample consisted of peripheral blood. These receptors all stem from a man aged 18 to 30 with active or convalescent COVID-19. Each CDR3 is given with its conserved first and last residue. D genes are given only for firm matches. The listing skips clone size in some rows; elsewhere it reads once, few, many or a size class.

CDR3 length,J gene,V gene,clone size,D gene,CDR3 DNA,CDR3 protein
16,TRBJ2-3,TRBV11-3,-,TRBD2,TGTGCCAGCAGCTTGTACGGAGAGCGGGAGACAGATACGCAGTATTTT,CASSLYGERETDTQYF
12,TRBJ2-1,TRBV19,-,-,TGTGCCAGTAGTATAGTGGCCAATGAGCAGTTCTTC,CASSIVANEQFF
13,TRBJ2-7,TRBV2,-,TRBD2,TGTGCCAGCATCGTTGGGGAGGGCTACGAGCAGTACTTC,CASIVGEGYEQYF
13,TRBJ1-1,TRBV28,-,TRBD1,TGTGCCACATCAGGGGGCTTGAACACTGAAGCTTTCTTT,CATSGGLNTEAFF
16,TRBJ2-2,TRBV21-1,-,-,TGTGCCAGCAGCAATCGACAGGGTCGAAAAACCGGGGAGCTGTTTTTT,CASSNRQGRKTGELFF
13,TRBJ1-1,TRBV12-3/TRBV12-4,-,-,TGTGCCAGCAGTTTAAGTCAGGTAGGGGGAGCTTTCTTT,CASSLSQVGGAFF
13,TRBJ2-1,TRBV5-1,-,-,TGCGCCAGCAGCTTGCCCCTTTCGGGTGAACAGTTCTTC,CASSLPLSGEQFF
15,TRBJ2-3,TRBV5-4,-,-,TGTGCCAGCAGCCCCCGGTTGACTAGCACAGATACGCAGTATTTT,CASSPRLTSTDTQYF
16,TRBJ1-1,TRBV14,-,TRBD1,TGTGCCAGCAGCCAGAGGACAGGGGGTAGGAGCGCTGAAGCTTTCTTT,CASSQRTGGRSAEAFF
19,TRBJ2-1,TRBV7-2,-,-,TGTGCCAGCAGCTTTACAACTCGGAGGGCCCTGAGCTCCTACAATGAGCAGTTCTTC,CASSFTTRRALSSYNEQFF
16,TRBJ1-1,TRBV11-2,-,-,TGTGCCAGCAGCTTAGCACTCTCATTCGGGGTGGATGAAGCTTTCTTT,CASSLALSFGVDEAFF
16,TRBJ2-3,TRBV7-8,-,-,TGTGCCAGCAGCTTCTTGGTAGCGGAGAGCCCGGATACGCAGTATTTT,CASSFLVAESPDTQYF
17,TRBJ2-1,TRBV7-9,-,TRBD1,TGTGCCAGCAGCTCTACCCGGGACAGGGAGGTGACCAATGAGCAGTTCTTC,CASSSTRDREVTNEQFF
15,TRBJ1-5,TRBV27,-,TRBD1,TGTGCCAGCAGTTTAAGGACAGGGGTCAATCAGCCCCAGCATTTT,CASSLRTGVNQPQHF
15,TRBJ2-5,TRBV6-6,-,TRBD2,TGTGCCAGCAGTCCCCCGGGAGGGAGAAGGGAGACCCAGTACTTC,CASSPPGGRRETQYF
15,TRBJ2-7,TRBV11-3,-,-,TGTGCCAGCAGTCGTATGAGCGCCCTCTCCTACGAGCAGTACTTC,CASSRMSALSYEQYF
13,TRBJ1-1,TRBV11-2,-,-,TGTGCCAGCAGCTTAGATTTTGCAGGGGCGGCTTTCTTT,CASSLDFAGAAFF
13,TRBJ1-2,TRBV20-1,-,-,TGCAGTGCTAGTTTCCTCCAGGAGGGGGGCTACACCTTC,CSASFLQEGGYTF
14,TRBJ2-5,TRBV5-1,few,TRBD2,TGCGCCAGCAGCATAAGCGGGGGAGGAGAGACCCAGTACTTC,CASSISGGGETQYF
14,TRBJ1-2,TRBV3-1/TRBV3-2,-,-,TGTGCCAGCAGCCCTCAGGGGATTTCGTATGGCTACACCTTC,CASSPQGISYGYTF
16,TRBJ2-5,TRBV9,once,-,TGTGCCAGCAGCGTAAGTCGTACAGCTTCCTCGGAGACCCAGTACTTC,CASSVSRTASSETQYF
13,TRBJ1-3,TRBV12-3/TRBV12-4,many,-,TGTGCCAGCACCCCAAACTCTGGAAACACCATATATTTT,CASTPNSGNTIYF
15,TRBJ2-2,TRBV5-8,-,-,TGTGCCAGCAGCCAGGGGCTCCTTTACACCGGGGAGCTGTTTTTT,CASSQGLLYTGELFF
13,TRBJ2-3,TRBV4-1,-,-,TGCGCCAGCAGCCACCCACAAACGGGTACGCAGTATTTT,CASSHPQTGTQYF
16,TRBJ1-2,TRBV13,-,TRBD1,TGTGCCAGCAGCGAACCCGGGACAGGGGATCTCTATGGCTACACCTTC,CASSEPGTGDLYGYTF
13,TRBJ1-2,TRBV30,-,TRBD1,TGTGCCTGGAGTGGCGGGACAGGAGACGGCTACACCTTC,CAWSGGTGDGYTF
15,TRBJ2-4,TRBV5-1,-,-,TGCGCCAGCAGCTTTGGACTCCTAGCCAAAAACATTCAGTACTTC,CASSFGLLAKNIQYF
13,TRBJ2-5,TRBV7-9,-,-,TGTGCCAGCAGCTTAGACCAGGGAAAGACCCAGTACTTC,CASSLDQGKTQYF
15,TRBJ1-4,TRBV5-1,-,-,TGCGCCAGCAGCTATGGCAGGGCAACTAATGAAAAACTGTTTTTT,CASSYGRATNEKLFF
16,TRBJ1-2,TRBV11-2,-,TRBD1,TGTGCCAGCAGCTGGACCGCGGGACAGACAGACTATGGCTACACCTTC,CASSWTAGQTDYGYTF